Included here is one T cell receptor beta chain sequence, with context. The data were taken from a study of blood T cell repertoires in COVID-19. Across the whole study: The origin of the acute and convalescent COVID-19 samples was the United States, Italy and Spain. PBMCs, B-cell-depleted T cells, or T cells were the source of the cDNA or gDNA that made up the material.

TCRdb's copy holds only in-frame clones and misses some; the assay was immunoSEQ multiplex PCR. The data contain tens of thousands of clones, more than 80% of them seen just once; the ten biggest clones take up around 8.4%. CDR1 and CDR2 from the germline V gene are LGHDT and YNNKEL (reference sequence). V lost 0 bases, J lost 1 base, and 7 bases lay in between. The CDR3 contains 14 residues. Sequenced input: peripheral blood. This clonotype was sampled from a woman aged 80 or over with active COVID-19. The chain uses TRBV3-1 (or the pseudogene TRBV3-2) and TRBJ2-7; possible D gene TRBD1, 6 bases. The CDR3 coding sequence is TGTGCCAGCAGCCAAGACAGGGGATCCTACGAGCAGTACTTC. Its protein product is CASSQDRGSYEQYF.